This entry features one T cell receptor beta chain sequence. Its antigen remains unidentified. These data belong to a study of T cell responses to AZD1222 COVID-19 vaccine. Between the trimmed V and J ends, which lost 0 bases and 2 bases, there was a span of 5 bases. Germline lookup yields CDR1 SGDLS and CDR2 YYNGEE. The CDR3 extends over 14 amino acids. Study-level findings and limits: Spike-specific TCR breadth and depth rose after two AZD1222 doses. Seropositive AZD1222 recipients at baseline numbered only 5 or 6.

Clones were read by immunoSEQ multiplex PCR, and TCRdb kept only the in-frame ones, dropping some. The sample contains some 190,000 clones, about 89% of which appear only once. The chain links TRBV9 to TRBJ2-2, with D unresolved. The origin of this receptor is an adult who received the AZD1222 COVID-19 vaccine. The source material was peripheral blood, sampled 28 days after the second AZD1222 dose. CDR3 in amino acids: CASSVDYNTGELFF. In nucleotides, the CDR3 is TGTGCCAGCAGCGTAGACTACAACACCGGGGAGCTGTTTTTT.